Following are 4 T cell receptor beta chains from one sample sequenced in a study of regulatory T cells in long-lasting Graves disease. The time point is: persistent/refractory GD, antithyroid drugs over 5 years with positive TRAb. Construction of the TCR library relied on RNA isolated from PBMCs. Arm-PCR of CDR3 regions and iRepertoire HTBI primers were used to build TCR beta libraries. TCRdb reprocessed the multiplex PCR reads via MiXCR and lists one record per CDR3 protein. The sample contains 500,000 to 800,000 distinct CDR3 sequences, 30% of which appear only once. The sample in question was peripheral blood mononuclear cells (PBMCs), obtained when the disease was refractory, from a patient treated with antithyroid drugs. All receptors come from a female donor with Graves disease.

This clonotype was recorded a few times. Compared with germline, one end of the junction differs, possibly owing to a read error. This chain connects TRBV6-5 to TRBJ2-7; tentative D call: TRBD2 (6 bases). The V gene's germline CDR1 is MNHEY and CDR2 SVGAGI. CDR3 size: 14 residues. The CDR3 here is CAGSYARGGYEQYF. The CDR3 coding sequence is TGTGCCGGCAGTTACGCCCGGGGAGGCTACGAGCAGTACTTC.

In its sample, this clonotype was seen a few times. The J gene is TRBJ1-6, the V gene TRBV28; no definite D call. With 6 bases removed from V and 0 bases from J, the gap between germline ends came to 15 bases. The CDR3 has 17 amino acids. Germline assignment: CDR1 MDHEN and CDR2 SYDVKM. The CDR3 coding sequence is TGTGCCAGCAGCCTTTGGACTGTAAGCTCCTATAATTCACCCCTCCACTTT. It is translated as CASSLWTVSSYNSPLHF. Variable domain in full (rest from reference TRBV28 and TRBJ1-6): DVKVTQSSRYLVKRTGEKVFLECVQDMDHENMFWYRQDPGLGLRLIYFSYDVKMKEKGDIPEGYSVSREKKERFSLILESASTNQTSMYLCASSLWTVSSYNSPLHFGNGTRLTVT.

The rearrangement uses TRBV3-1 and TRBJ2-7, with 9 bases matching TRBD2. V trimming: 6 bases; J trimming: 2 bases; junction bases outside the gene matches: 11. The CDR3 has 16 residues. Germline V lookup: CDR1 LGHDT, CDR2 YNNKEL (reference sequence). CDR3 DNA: TGTGCCAGCAGTTCCGCATCTAGCGGGATTCCCTACGAGCAGTACTTC. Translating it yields CASSSASSGIPYEQYF.

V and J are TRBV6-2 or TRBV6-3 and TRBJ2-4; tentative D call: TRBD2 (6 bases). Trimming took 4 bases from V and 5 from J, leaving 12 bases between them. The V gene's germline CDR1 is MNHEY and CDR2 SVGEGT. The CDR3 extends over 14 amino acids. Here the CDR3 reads CASSLEGRQNIQYF. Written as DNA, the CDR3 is TGTGCCAGCAGTTTGGAGGGGCGGCAAAACATTCAGTACTTC.